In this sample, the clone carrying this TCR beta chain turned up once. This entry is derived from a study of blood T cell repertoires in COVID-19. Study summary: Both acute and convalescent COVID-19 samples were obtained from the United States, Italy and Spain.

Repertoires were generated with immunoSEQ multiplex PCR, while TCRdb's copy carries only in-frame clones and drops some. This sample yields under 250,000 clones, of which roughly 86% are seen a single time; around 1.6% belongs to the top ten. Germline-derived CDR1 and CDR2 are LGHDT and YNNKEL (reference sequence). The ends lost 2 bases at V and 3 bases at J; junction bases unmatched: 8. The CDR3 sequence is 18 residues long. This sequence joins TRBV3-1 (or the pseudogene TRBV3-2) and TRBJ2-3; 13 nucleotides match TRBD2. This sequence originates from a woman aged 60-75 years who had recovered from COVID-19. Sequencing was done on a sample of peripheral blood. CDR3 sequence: CASSQPLTSGGATDTQYF. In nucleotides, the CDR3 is TGTGCCAGCAGCCAACCCCTTACTAGCGGGGGGGCAACAGATACGCAGTATTTT.